A selection of T cell receptor beta chains follows, all from one sample in a study of blood T cell repertoires in COVID-19. Sequenced by immunoSEQ multiplex PCR; TCRdb stores in-frame clones only, minus some. The sample shows under 500,000 clones, about 90% of them seen only once. Sequenced sample: PBMCs or T cells enriched from blood (not recorded which). The receptors here all came from a woman in her late teens or twenties with acute COVID-19. Both conserved end residues are part of each CDR3. Fields, in order: V gene, CDR3 length, J gene, CDR3 protein.

V gene: TRBV28; CDR3 length: 15; J gene: TRBJ1-5; CDR3 protein: CASISNRDRNQPQHF
V gene: TRBV28; CDR3 length: 13; J gene: TRBJ1-1; CDR3 protein: CASSKQGRAEAFF
V gene: TRBV6-1; CDR3 length: 13; J gene: TRBJ2-7; CDR3 protein: CASSLTGVPEQYF
V gene: TRBV4-2; CDR3 length: 16; J gene: TRBJ2-7; CDR3 protein: CASSPSQDRVDYEQYF
V gene: TRBV6-2/TRBV6-3; CDR3 length: 15; J gene: TRBJ2-7; CDR3 protein: CASSYLGASSYEQYF
V gene: TRBV9; CDR3 length: 13; J gene: TRBJ2-7; CDR3 protein: CASSRLAGDEQYF
V gene: TRBV9; CDR3 length: 15; J gene: TRBJ2-1; CDR3 protein: CASSAGQGTYNEQFF
V gene: TRBV9; CDR3 length: 15; J gene: TRBJ2-5; CDR3 protein: CASSPASGGYETQYF
V gene: TRBV30; CDR3 length: 10; J gene: TRBJ1-2; CDR3 protein: CACQNYGYTF
V gene: TRBV6-5; CDR3 length: 16; J gene: TRBJ1-4; CDR3 protein: CASSYSITGQGEKLFF
V gene: TRBV28; CDR3 length: 14; J gene: TRBJ2-3; CDR3 protein: CASTKPGGWDTQYF
V gene: TRBV13; CDR3 length: 15; J gene: TRBJ2-2; CDR3 protein: CASSLIARVPGELFF
V gene: TRBV27; CDR3 length: 13; J gene: TRBJ1-2; CDR3 protein: CASSFVGALGYTF
V gene: TRBV6-5; CDR3 length: 13; J gene: TRBJ2-2; CDR3 protein: CASSSQDTGELFF
V gene: TRBV15; CDR3 length: 12; J gene: TRBJ1-2; CDR3 protein: CATSRWRGGYTF
V gene: TRBV19; CDR3 length: 16; J gene: TRBJ2-2; CDR3 protein: CASSGAIAANTGELFF
V gene: TRBV10-2; CDR3 length: 16; J gene: TRBJ1-5; CDR3 protein: CASSEGGGGSNQPQHF
V gene: TRBV5-1; CDR3 length: 12; J gene: TRBJ1-2; CDR3 protein: CASSLMGDGYTF
V gene: TRBV10-1; CDR3 length: 15; J gene: TRBJ2-1; CDR3 protein: CASSDNQLRNNEQFF
V gene: TRBV15; CDR3 length: 17; J gene: TRBJ2-5; CDR3 protein: CATSRKLTSGEAETQYF